The next 26 T cell receptor beta chains were all read from a single sample in a study of control samples from healthy donors and cancer patients (dated by TCRdb to the early 2020s). Library preparation was by the immunoSEQ multiplex PCR assay. As stored in TCRdb, this immuneACCESS dataset retains in-frame rearrangements with V and J assigned. A fraction of the clones does not appear; measured against another copy, unresolved V genes explain less than half of the discrepancy, and the remainder lacks a known reason. For this sample there are roughly 120,000 clones; approximately 90% appear just once. The ten largest clones take up 2.3% of the sample. Sequences were obtained from blood. These receptors came from a woman aged 70-85 years in good health.

For this clone: The same CDR3 arises from other DNA sequences in this sample as well. The rearrangement links TRBV15 to TRBJ1-1; D not resolved. The germline gives CDR1 LNHNV, CDR2 YYDKDF (reference sequence). This CDR3 region has 12 residues. V was trimmed by 1 base and J by 1 base, leaving 1 base between them. CDR3 residues: CATSRGNTEAFF. The CDR3 DNA reads as TGTGCCACCAGCAGAGGGAACACTGAAGCTTTCTTT.

The chain couples TRBV5-1 to TRBJ1-2; D is ambiguous. V gave up 5 bases and J gave up 8 bases, with 16 bases separating them. Germline V gene lookup returns CDR1 SGHRS and CDR2 YFSETQ. The CDR3 is 13 residues long. CDR3 coding DNA: TGCGCCAGCAGGGAAGGACCCACCGGGGGCTACACCTTC. Translating gives CASREGPTGGYTF.

At least ten counts were recorded for this clone. The chain uses TRBV7-3 and TRBJ1-6; D call uncertain. V dropped 2 bases and J dropped 3 bases, with 2 bases sitting between them. This CDR3 contains 13 residues. Germline CDR1 reads SGHTA; CDR2 reads FQGTGA. The CDR3 sequence is CASSLVYNSPLHF. The CDR3, as DNA: TGTGCCAGCAGCTTAGTCTATAATTCACCCCTCCACTTT.

V and J are TRBV6-6 and TRBJ1-1, with TRBD1 matching over 8 bases. The junction had 6 bases not matched to a gene; V was cut back by 4 bases and J by 5 bases. The CDR3 is 14 residues long. Germline V gene sequence: CDR1 MNHNY, CDR2 SVGAGI (reference sequence). The CDR3 reads CASSLDRGLTEAFF. In nucleotides, the CDR3 is TGTGCCAGCAGTTTAGACAGGGGTTTAACTGAAGCTTTCTTT.

The chain carries TRBV11-2 and TRBJ2-5, with TRBD2 identical over 9 bases. Germline V CDR1 and CDR2: SGHAT, FQNNGV. J was trimmed by 5 bases and V by 1 base; bases with no gene match: 5. This CDR3 is built from 15 residues. The CDR3 DNA follows: TGTGCCAGCAGCTTAGCCGTTACTAGCGGGGAGACCCAGTACTTC. This encodes CASSLAVTSGETQYF.

The chain has TRBV4-1 and TRBJ2-3; D perhaps matches TRBD2 (6 bases). CDR1 MGHRA and CDR2 YSYEKL come from the germline V gene. CDR3 length equals 15 residues. Trimming cost V 1 base and J 0 bases, with 8 bases left between them. For the CDR3, the DNA is TGCGCCAGCAGCCAAGGCGCGGGGAGCACAGATACGCAGTATTTT. Translated, it gives CASSQGAGSTDTQYF.

This rearrangement joins TRBV4-1 to TRBJ2-7; TRBD1 aligns across 7 bases. Germline assignment: CDR1 MGHRA and CDR2 YSYEKL. With 4 bases clipped from V and 2 bases from J, the junction kept 8 bases outside the gene matches. This CDR3 has 15 amino acids. CDR3 protein: CASSRGRDSTYEQYF. CDR3 sequence (DNA): TGCGCCAGCAGCCGAGGCCGGGACAGTACCTACGAGCAGTACTTC.

The chain carries TRBV7-2 and TRBJ2-7; the match to TRBD1 covers 7 bases. The CDR3 spans 16 residues. Germline CDR1 and CDR2: SGHTA and FQGNSA. Losses at the gene ends were 1 base for V and 5 bases for J; bases not matched to a gene: 11. DNA of the CDR3: TGTGCCAGCAGCTTAGAGGGGCCATTCACAGGGGACGAGCAGTACTTC. It codes for CASSLEGPFTGDEQYF.

The chain is built from TRBV5-1 and TRBJ2-1, with 8 positions matching TRBD2. CDR1 SGHRS and CDR2 YFSETQ come from the germline V gene. The CDR3 consists of 15 residues. J was trimmed by 1 base and V by 2 bases; bases with no gene match: 2. The CDR3 bases are TGCGCCAGCAGCTTAAGCGGGGGTTCCTACAATGAGCAGTTCTTC. The encoded protein is CASSLSGGSYNEQFF. The full variable domain, completed using reference TRBV5-1 and TRBJ2-1, is KAGVTQTPRYLIKTRGQQVTLSCSPISGHRSVSWYQQTPGQGLQFLFEYFSETQRNKGNFPGRFSGRQFSNSRSEMNVSTLELGDSALYLCASSLSGGSYNEQFFGPGTRLTVL.

The chain employs TRBV11-1 and TRBJ1-6; perhaps TRBD1 as D (5 bases). The length of the CDR3 is 14 residues. V lost 8 bases to trimming and J lost 9 bases, with 17 bases between them. In germline, CDR1 is SGHAT, CDR2 FQDESV (reference sequence). DNA for the CDR3: TGTGCCAGCGTGGACACCGGGAGTACTTCACCCCTCCACTTT. This sequence encodes CASVDTGSTSPLHF.

The chain is built from TRBV10-3 and TRBJ2-5; D perhaps matches TRBD2 (7 bases). The CDR3 sequence is 15 residues long. Germline values: CDR1 ENHRY, CDR2 SYGVKD. Trimming left V 4 bases short and J 3 bases short, with 15 bases between. Written as DNA, the CDR3 is TGTGCCATCAGTGGTGGAAGGGGGGGAGAAGAGACCCAGTACTTC. Translation gives CAISGGRGGEETQYF.

The chain uses TRBV7-9 and TRBJ1-5, with D perhaps matching TRBD1 (5 bases). The CDR3 is 16 residues long. Trimming removed 1 base from V and 4 bases from J, with 14 bases in between. Per the germline V gene, CDR1 is SEHNR and CDR2 is FQNEAQ (reference sequence). CDR3 bases: TGTGCCAGCAGCTTAGGCGGGGGAGGGGAAAATCAGCCCCAGCATTTT. Its translation is CASSLGGGGENQPQHF.

This clone was observed a single time. V usage is TRBV18 and J usage is TRBJ1-5; D possibly corresponds to TRBD1 (5 bases). Trimming left V 3 bases short and J 4 bases short, with 16 bases between. This CDR3 is 16 amino acids long. Germline lookup yields CDR1 KGHSH and CDR2 LQKENI. The CDR3 reads CASSPWGEKDNQPQHF. CDR3 coding DNA: TGTGCCAGCTCACCGTGGGGGGAGAAGGATAATCAGCCCCAGCATTTT.

The chain recombines TRBV7-2 with TRBJ2-7; no reliable D call. Trimming shortened V by 10 bases and J by 3 bases, and 13 bases separated the two germline ends. The CDR3 is 12 residues long. In germline, CDR1 is SGHTA, CDR2 FQGNSA. CDR3: CATSEIGYEQYF. CDR3 bases: TGTGCCACTTCTGAGATAGGCTACGAGCAGTACTTC.

The chain recombines TRBV2 with TRBJ1-1, with D possibly being TRBD1 (6 bases). Looked up from germline, CDR1 is SNHLY and CDR2 is FYNNEI. The CDR3 sequence is 14 residues long. V shed 4 bases and J shed 1 base, with 10 bases lying between them. This CDR3 reads CASSGGQRNTEAFF. In nucleotides, the CDR3 is TGTGCCAGCAGTGGAGGACAGCGGAACACTGAAGCTTTCTTT.

The chain employs TRBV5-1 and TRBJ2-2; 8 nucleotides match TRBD2. CDR1 and CDR2 from the germline V gene are SGHRS and YFSETQ. This CDR3 is 18 amino acids long. With 0 bases clipped from V and 4 bases from J, the junction kept 11 bases outside the gene matches. CDR3 in DNA: TGCGCCAGCAGCTTGGTCCGGGGGGGCCTTCTAGGCACCGGGGAGCTGTTTTTT. Encoded protein: CASSLVRGGLLGTGELFF.

J is TRBJ2-2 and V is TRBV19, with D tentatively TRBD1 (6 bases). Germline assignment: CDR1 LNHDA and CDR2 SQIVND (reference sequence). Trimming shortened V by 7 bases and J by 2 bases, and 17 bases separated the two germline ends. The CDR3 runs 16 residues. The CDR3 region is CASTPADRPNTGELFF. DNA of the CDR3: TGTGCCAGTACCCCCGCTGACAGGCCAAACACCGGGGAGCTGTTTTTT.

This sequence joins TRBV6-5 and TRBJ1-3; D is perhaps TRBD1 (6 bases). The germline CDR1 and CDR2 sequences are MNHEY and SVGAGI. Trimming shortened V by 8 bases and J by 1 base, and 9 bases separated the two germline ends. CDR3 length equals 13 residues. The CDR3 DNA reads TGTGCCAGCCGGGGGGCGTCTGGAAACACCATATATTTT. The encoded protein is CASRGASGNTIYF.

The V and J genes are TRBV7-3 and TRBJ2-1; a possible D gene is TRBD1 (5 bases). CDR1 is SGHTA, CDR2 FQGTGA, per germline. The germline V and J ends were trimmed by 6 bases and 3 bases, with 9 bases remaining between them. The length of the CDR3 is 13 residues. The CDR3 protein is CASRQVGYNEQFF. The CDR3 DNA reads TGTGCCAGCAGACAGGTTGGCTACAATGAGCAGTTCTTC.

The CDR3 sequence: CASSESPRGPGGYTF. CDR3 bases: TGTGCCAGCAGTGAAAGCCCTCGGGGGCCGGGGGGCTACACCTTC. This chain joins TRBV6-1 and TRBJ1-2; tentatively, D is TRBD1 (6 bases). This CDR3 has 15 residues. Looked up from germline, CDR1 is MNHNS and CDR2 is SASEGT. Trimming removed 2 bases at V and 8 bases at J, with 18 bases between.

A note on this clone: The sample has other DNA sequences that encode this CDR3 too. This chain joins TRBV5-1 and TRBJ1-1; D remains unclear. V lost 0 bases and J 2 bases, leaving 5 bases between the germline ends. Germline V gene lookup returns CDR1 SGHRS and CDR2 YFSETQ. The CDR3 totals 13 residues. CDR3 sequence reads: CASSLGANTEAFF. In DNA form, the CDR3 reads TGCGCCAGCAGCTTGGGGGCTAACACTGAAGCTTTCTTT.

The CDR3 reads CSVDRGGQDIQYF. The DNA of the CDR3 is TGCAGCGTTGATCGGGGGGGACAGGACATTCAGTACTTC. The chain employs TRBV29-1 and TRBJ2-4; D may match TRBD1 or TRBD2 (8 bases each). From germline, CDR1 is SQVTM and CDR2 ANQGSEA. V was shortened by 3 bases and J by 8 bases, with 14 bases between the two germline ends. The CDR3 has 13 amino acids.

The chain employs TRBV18 and TRBJ2-1, with 10 bases aligning to TRBD2. J gave up 6 bases and V 1 base, and 6 bases lay outside the gene matches. This CDR3 contains 16 residues. Germline V gene lookup returns CDR1 KGHSH and CDR2 LQKENI. CDR3 in DNA: TGTGCCAGCTCACCACGACTAGCGGGTTTATCCAATGAGCAGTTCTTC. Translation: CASSPRLAGLSNEQFF. Based on the CDR3 plus reference TRBV18 and TRBJ2-1, the full variable domain is NAGVMQNPRHLVRRRGQEARLRCSPMKGHSHVYWYRQLPEEGLKFMVYLQKENIIDESGMPKERFSAEFPKEGPSILRIQQVVRGDSAAYFCASSPRLAGLSNEQFFGPGTRLTVL.

The chain joins TRBV3-1 (or the pseudogene TRBV3-2) to TRBJ2-7, with a tentative D call TRBD1 (5 bases). Between the trimmed V and J ends, which lost 2 bases and 12 bases, there was a span of 11 bases. Germline assignment: CDR1 LGHDT and CDR2 YNNKEL (reference sequence). The CDR3 sequence is 11 residues long. CDR3 nucleotides: TGTGCCAGCAGCCAACTCTCAGGGTTGTACTTC. Translating gives CASSQLSGLYF.

The chain links TRBV9 to TRBJ2-5, with a possible D match to TRBD1 (6 bases). CDR3 length equals 15 residues. CDR1 SGDLS and CDR2 YYNGEE come from the germline V gene. The ends were cut back, 6 bases at V and 5 bases at J, with 20 bases in the middle. CDR3 amino acids: CASTRTWGPGETQYF. CDR3 nucleotide sequence: TGTGCCAGCACCCGGACGTGGGGGCCGGGGGAGACCCAGTACTTC.

The chain links TRBV6-2 or TRBV6-3 to TRBJ2-7; TRBD2 aligns across 8 bases. The CDR3 runs to 16 residues. CDR1 is MNHEY and CDR2 is SVGEGT in the germline V gene. Unmatched junction bases numbered 9, after V lost 4 bases and J lost 1 base. The CDR3, as DNA: TGTGCCAGCAGTTTCGCCCTAAGCGGGAGTTCCTACGAGCAGTACTTC. Amino acids: CASSFALSGSSYEQYF.